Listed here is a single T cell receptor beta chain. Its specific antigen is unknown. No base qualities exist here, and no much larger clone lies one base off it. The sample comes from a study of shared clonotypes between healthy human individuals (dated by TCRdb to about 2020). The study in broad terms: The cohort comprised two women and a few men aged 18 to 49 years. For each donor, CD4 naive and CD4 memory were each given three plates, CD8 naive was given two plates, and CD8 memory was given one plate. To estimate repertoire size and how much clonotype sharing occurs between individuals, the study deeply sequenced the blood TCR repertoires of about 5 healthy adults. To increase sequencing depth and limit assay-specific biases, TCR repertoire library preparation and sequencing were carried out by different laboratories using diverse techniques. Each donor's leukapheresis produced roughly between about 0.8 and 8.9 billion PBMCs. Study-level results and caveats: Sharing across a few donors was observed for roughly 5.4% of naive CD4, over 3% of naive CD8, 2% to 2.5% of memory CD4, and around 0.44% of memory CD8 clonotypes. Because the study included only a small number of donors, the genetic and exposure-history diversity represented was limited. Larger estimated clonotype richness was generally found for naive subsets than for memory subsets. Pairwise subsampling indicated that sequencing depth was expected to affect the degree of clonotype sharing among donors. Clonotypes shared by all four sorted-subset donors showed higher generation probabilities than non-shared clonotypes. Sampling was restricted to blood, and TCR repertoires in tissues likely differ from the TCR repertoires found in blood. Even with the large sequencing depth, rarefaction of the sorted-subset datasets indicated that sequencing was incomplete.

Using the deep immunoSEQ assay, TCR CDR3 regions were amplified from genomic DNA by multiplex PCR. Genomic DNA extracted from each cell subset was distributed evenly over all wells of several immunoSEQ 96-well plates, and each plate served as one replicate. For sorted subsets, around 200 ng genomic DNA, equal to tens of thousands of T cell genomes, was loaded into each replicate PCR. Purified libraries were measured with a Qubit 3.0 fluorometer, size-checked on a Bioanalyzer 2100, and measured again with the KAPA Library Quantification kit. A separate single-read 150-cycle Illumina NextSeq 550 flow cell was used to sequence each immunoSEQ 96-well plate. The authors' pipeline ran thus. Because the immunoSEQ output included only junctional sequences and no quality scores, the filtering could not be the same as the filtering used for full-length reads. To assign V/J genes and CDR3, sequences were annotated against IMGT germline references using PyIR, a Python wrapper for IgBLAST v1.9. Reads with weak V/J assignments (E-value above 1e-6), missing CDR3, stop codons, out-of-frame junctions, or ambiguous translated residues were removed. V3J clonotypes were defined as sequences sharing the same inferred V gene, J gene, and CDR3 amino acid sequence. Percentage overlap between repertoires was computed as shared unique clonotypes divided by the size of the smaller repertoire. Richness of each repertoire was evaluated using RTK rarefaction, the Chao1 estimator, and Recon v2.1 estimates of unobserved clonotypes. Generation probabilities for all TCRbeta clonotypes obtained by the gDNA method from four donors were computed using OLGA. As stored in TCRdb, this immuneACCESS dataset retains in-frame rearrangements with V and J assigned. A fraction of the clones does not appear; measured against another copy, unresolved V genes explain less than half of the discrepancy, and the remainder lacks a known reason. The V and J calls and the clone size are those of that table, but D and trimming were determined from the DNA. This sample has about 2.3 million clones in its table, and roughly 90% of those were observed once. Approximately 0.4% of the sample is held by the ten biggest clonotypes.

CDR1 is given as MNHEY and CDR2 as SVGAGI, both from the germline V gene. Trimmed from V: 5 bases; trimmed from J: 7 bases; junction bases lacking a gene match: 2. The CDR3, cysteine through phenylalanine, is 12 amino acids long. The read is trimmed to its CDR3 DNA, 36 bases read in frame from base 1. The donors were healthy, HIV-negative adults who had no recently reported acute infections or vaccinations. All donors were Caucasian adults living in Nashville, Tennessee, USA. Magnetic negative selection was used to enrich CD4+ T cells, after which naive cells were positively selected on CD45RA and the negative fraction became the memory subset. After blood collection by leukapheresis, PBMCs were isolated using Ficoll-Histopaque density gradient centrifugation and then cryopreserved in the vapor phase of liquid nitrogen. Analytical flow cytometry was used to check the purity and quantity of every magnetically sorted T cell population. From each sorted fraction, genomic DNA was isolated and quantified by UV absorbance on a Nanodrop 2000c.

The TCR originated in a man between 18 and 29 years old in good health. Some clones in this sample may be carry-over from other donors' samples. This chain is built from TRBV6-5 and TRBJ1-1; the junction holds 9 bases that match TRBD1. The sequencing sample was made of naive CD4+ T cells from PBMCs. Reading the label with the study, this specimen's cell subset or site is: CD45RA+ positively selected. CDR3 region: CASSDRGIEAFF. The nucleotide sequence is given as TGTGCCAGCAGTGACAGGGGGATTGAAGCTTTCTTT.